This passage covers 20 T cell receptor beta chains from one sample sequenced in a study of T cell responses to AZD1222 COVID-19 vaccine. TCRdb's copy holds only in-frame clones and misses some; the assay was immunoSEQ multiplex PCR. Of 100,000 to 150,000 clones listed, about nine tenths are singletons. The source material was peripheral blood, sampled on day 0 of AZD1222 vaccination. These receptors all come from an adult in good health.

The rearrangement joins TRBV29-1 to TRBJ2-7; 9 bases match TRBD1. Trimming removed 5 bases from V and 6 bases from J; junction bases left unmatched: 8. The CDR3 totals 13 residues. Germline values: CDR1 SQVTM, CDR2 ANQGSEA. The CDR3 is CSVRIGTGSEQYF. CDR3 DNA: TGCAGCGTTAGAATCGGGACAGGGAGCGAGCAGTACTTC.

The J gene is TRBJ1-4, the V gene TRBV4-1, with 9 nucleotides matching TRBD1. Per germline, CDR1 MGHRA and CDR2 YSYEKL. This CDR3 is 18 amino acids long. The V segment lost 1 base and the J segment 4 bases; nucleotides outside the gene matches: 10. The CDR3, as DNA: TGCGCCAGCAGCCAAGTACTGACAGGGGGTGGCTTTAATGAAAAACTGTTTTTT. Its protein is CASSQVLTGGGFNEKLFF.

The V gene is TRBV3-1 (or the pseudogene TRBV3-2), the J gene TRBJ2-7; D uncertain. Trimming stripped 1 base from V and 2 bases from J, with 6 bases between. CDR3 length: 13 residues. Germline V gene sequence: CDR1 LGHDT, CDR2 YNNKEL (reference sequence). CDR3 region: CASSQASTYEQYF. In DNA, the CDR3 is TGTGCCAGCAGCCAAGCCTCAACCTACGAGCAGTACTTC.

The rearrangement uses TRBV13 and TRBJ1-2, with 9 bases matching TRBD1. The CDR3 is 17 residues long. The germline CDR1 and CDR2 sequences are PRHDT and FYEKMQ (reference sequence). V dropped 2 bases and J dropped 6; count of bases not matched to a gene: 13. The CDR3 region is CASSLRRRDRDSDGYTF. In nucleotides, the CDR3 is TGTGCCAGCAGCTTAAGGCGTCGGGACAGGGACTCTGATGGCTACACCTTC.

V gene TRBV2 combines with J gene TRBJ2-3; 13 bases line up with TRBD2. In germline, CDR1 is SNHLY, CDR2 FYNNEI. The CDR3 has 17 amino acids. J was trimmed by 0 bases and V by 8 bases; bases with no gene match: 8. CDR3 sequence: CASRRLAGGASTDTQYF. The CDR3 region has the DNA TGTGCCAGCCGCAGACTAGCGGGAGGCGCTAGCACAGATACGCAGTATTTT.

This rearrangement joins TRBV4-1 to TRBJ2-5; maybe TRBD1 (5 bases). The CDR3 has 18 residues. V was clipped by 1 base and J by 5 bases, with 23 bases between them. The germline V gene encodes CDR1 MGHRA and CDR2 YSYEKL. The chain's CDR3 is CASSQGLVAPKGLETQYF. The CDR3 DNA sequence: TGCGCCAGCAGCCAAGGGCTGGTCGCCCCAAAGGGGCTGGAGACCCAGTACTTC.

The rearrangement links TRBV30 to TRBJ1-5; D remains unclear. This CDR3 comprises 14 residues. Germline CDR1 and CDR2: GTSNPN and SVGIG (reference sequence). V was pared by 3 bases and J by 2 bases, with 11 bases between. The CDR3 reads CAWRQHGGNQPQHF. The DNA of the CDR3 is TGTGCCTGGAGACAGCACGGCGGCAATCAGCCCCAGCATTTT. The full variable domain, its missing parts supplied by reference TRBV30 and TRBJ1-5, is SQTIHQWPATLVQPVGSPLSLECTVEGTSNPNLYWYRQAAGRGLQLLFYSVGIGQISSEVPQNLSASRPQDRQFILSSKKLLLSDSGFYLCAWRQHGGNQPQHFGDGTRLSIL.

The gene calls are TRBV28 and TRBJ1-1; 9 bases align to TRBD1. In germline, CDR1 is MDHEN, CDR2 SYDVKM. The V and J ends lost 2 bases and 11 bases, in that order; junction bases with no gene match: 18. The CDR3 contains 17 residues. CDR3 loop: CASSLVGPGQGGWVAFF. The CDR3 nucleotides read TGTGCCAGCAGTTTAGTTGGTCCGGGACAGGGAGGCTGGGTGGCTTTCTTT. The full variable domain, rest sourced from reference TRBV28 and TRBJ1-1, is DVKVTQSSRYLVKRTGEKVFLECVQDMDHENMFWYRQDPGLGLRLIYFSYDVKMKEKGDIPEGYSVSREKKERFSLILESASTNQTSMYLCASSLVGPGQGGWVAFFGQGTRLTVV.

This sequence joins TRBV7-2 and TRBJ2-1; D not resolved. The CDR3 consists of 16 residues. Per germline, CDR1 SGHTA and CDR2 FQGNSA. The V end was cut by 0 bases, the J end by 2 bases, with 11 bases between. CDR3 in amino acids: CASSLAVGTTYNEQFF. Here the CDR3 DNA reads TGTGCCAGCAGCTTAGCGGTCGGCACGACCTACAATGAGCAGTTCTTC.

J is TRBJ2-1 and V is TRBV5-1, with a possible D match to TRBD1 (5 bases). The CDR3 runs 14 residues. The germline V gene encodes CDR1 SGHRS and CDR2 YFSETQ. Trimming removed 0 bases at V and 2 bases at J, with 6 bases between. The CDR3 protein is CASSLGQTYNEQFF. CDR3 DNA sequence: TGCGCCAGCAGCTTGGGACAGACCTACAATGAGCAGTTCTTC.

This clone was recorded only once. The chain joins TRBV10-3 to TRBJ1-5; the D gene is possibly TRBD1 (5 bases). The V end lost 0 bases, the J end lost 4 bases, and 10 bases lay between the germline ends. CDR1 and CDR2 from the germline V gene are ENHRY and SYGVKD. The CDR3 covers 15 residues. CDR3 region: CAISESTGGNQPQHF. For the CDR3, the DNA is TGTGCCATCAGTGAGTCAACAGGTGGGAATCAGCCCCAGCATTTT.

V gene TRBV7-2 combines with J gene TRBJ2-2; D perhaps matches TRBD1 (6 bases). Germline CDR1 and CDR2: SGHTA and FQGNSA. The CDR3 covers 17 residues. The ends were cut back, 5 bases at V and 0 bases at J, with 16 bases in the middle. The CDR3 DNA sequence: TGTGCCAGCAGCATCAGTCCCGGGACAACGAACACCGGGGAGCTGTTTTTT. It yields the protein CASSISPGTTNTGELFF. The entire variable domain, with the rest obtained from reference TRBV7-2 and TRBJ2-2, is as follows: GAGVSQSPSNKVTEKGKDVELRCDPISGHTALYWYRQSLGQGLEFLIYFQGNSAPDKSGLPSDRFSAERTGGSVSTLTIQRTQQEDSAVYLCASSISPGTTNTGELFFGEGSRLTVL.

The sample holds one count of this clone. This rearrangement joins TRBV5-5 to TRBJ1-4; 10 bases are a match to TRBD1. This CDR3 contains 13 residues. The germline V gene has CDR1 SGHKS and CDR2 YYEKEE (reference sequence). J was trimmed by 8 bases and V by 4 bases; bases with no gene match: 2. The CDR3 DNA reads as TGTGCCAGCAGCGGGACAGGGGTCGAAAAACTGTTTTTT. It codes for CASSGTGVEKLFF.

The V call is TRBV9, the J call TRBJ2-7, with D maybe TRBD1 (6 bases). This CDR3 has 15 amino acids. CDR1 is SGDLS and CDR2 is YYNGEE in the germline V gene. Trimming left V 4 bases short and J 3 bases short, with 17 bases between. The CDR3 sequence is CASSPHWGQDYEQYF. The DNA of the CDR3 is TGTGCCAGCAGCCCACATTGGGGACAAGACTACGAGCAGTACTTC.

The chain links TRBV24-1 to TRBJ1-4; D perhaps matches TRBD1 (5 bases). Germline CDR1 KGHDR, CDR2 SFDVKD. The V and J ends lost 4 bases and 8 bases respectively, with 13 bases between them. The CDR3 runs 14 residues. The CDR3 DNA is TGTGCCACCAGTGAACCCGGGACCGACGAAAAACTGTTTTTT. Encoded protein: CATSEPGTDEKLFF.

In nucleotides, the CDR3 is TGTGCCAGCAGCTCGACGAGAGGGACTAGCGGGAGACCCGGGGAGCTGTTTTTT. Amino acid sequence: CASSSTRGTSGRPGELFF. The rearrangement links TRBV7-3 to TRBJ2-2, with 14 bases aligning to TRBD2. With 4 bases clipped from V and 6 bases from J, the junction kept 10 bases outside the gene matches. The germline CDR1 and CDR2 sequences are SGHTA and FQGTGA. This CDR3 comprises 18 residues.

The chain has TRBV24-1 and TRBJ1-2, with 7 bases lining up with TRBD1. Germline V gene data show CDR1 as KGHDR and CDR2 as SFDVKD. This CDR3 contains 14 residues. V was clipped by 6 bases and J by 0 bases; unmatched bases: 3. CDR3 bases: TGTGCCACCAGTCCCAGGGGGTCTAACTATGGCTACACCTTC. Translation gives CATSPRGSNYGYTF.

The rearrangement links TRBV15 to TRBJ2-3; 13 nucleotides agree with TRBD2. This CDR3 region has 16 residues. Germline lookup yields CDR1 LNHNV and CDR2 YYDKDF (reference sequence). The J segment lost 5 bases and the V segment lost 5 bases, leaving 7 bases of the junction unmatched. The CDR3 spells CATSDLWTSGRDTQYF. CDR3 sequence (DNA): TGTGCCACCAGCGACCTTTGGACTAGCGGGAGAGATACGCAGTATTTT.

The genes are TRBV7-9 and TRBJ1-3, with 9 bases lining up with TRBD1. Unmatched junction bases numbered 5, after V lost 1 base and J lost 7 bases. Per the germline V gene, CDR1 is SEHNR and CDR2 is FQNEAQ (reference sequence). This CDR3 region has 15 residues. This CDR3 reads CASSLGDRDHNTIYF. As DNA, the CDR3 is TGTGCCAGCAGCTTAGGGGACAGGGATCACAACACCATATATTTT.

The chain employs TRBV5-5 and TRBJ2-7, with TRBD2 matching over 11 bases. CDR1 and CDR2 (germline): SGHKS, YYEKEE (reference sequence). V dropped 0 bases and J dropped 6; count of bases not matched to a gene: 8. The CDR3 consists of 16 residues. The CDR3 sequence: CASSLGIAGGSGEQYF. The CDR3 nucleotides are TGTGCCAGCAGCTTGGGGATAGCGGGAGGGTCGGGCGAGCAGTACTTC.